This T cell receptor beta chain was profiled in a study of blood T cell repertoires in COVID-19. Study in general: COVID-19 samples from acute and convalescent phases originated in the United States, Italy and Spain. T cells, B-cell-depleted T cells, or PBMCs supplied cDNA or gDNA.

Measured with immunoSEQ multiplex PCR; TCRdb has only the in-frame clones, and not every one. The sample records tens of thousands of clones, around 90% being singletons. CDR3 length: 17 amino acids. Germline CDR1 reads SEHNR; CDR2 reads FQNEAQ (reference sequence). With 8 bases clipped from V and 4 bases from J, the junction kept 14 bases outside the gene matches. The source material was peripheral blood. The clonotype originates from a man in his 60s with acute or convalescent COVID-19. The chain has TRBV7-9 and TRBJ2-2; 9 bases are shared with TRBD1. CDR3 sequence: CASPFEKTGGGTGELFF. The DNA for the CDR3 is TGTGCCAGCCCTTTCGAAAAGACAGGGGGTGGCACCGGGGAGCTGTTTTTT.